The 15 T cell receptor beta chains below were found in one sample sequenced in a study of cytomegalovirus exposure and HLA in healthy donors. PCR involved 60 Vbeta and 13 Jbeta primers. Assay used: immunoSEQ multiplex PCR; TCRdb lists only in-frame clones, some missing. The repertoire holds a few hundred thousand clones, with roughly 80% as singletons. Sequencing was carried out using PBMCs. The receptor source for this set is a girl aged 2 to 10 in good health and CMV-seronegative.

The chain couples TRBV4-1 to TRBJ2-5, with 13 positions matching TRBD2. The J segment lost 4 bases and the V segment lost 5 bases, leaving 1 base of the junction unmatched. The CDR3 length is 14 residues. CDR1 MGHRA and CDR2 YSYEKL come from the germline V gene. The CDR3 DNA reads TGCGCCAGCAGCAGGACTAGCGGGAGAGAGACCCAGTACTTC. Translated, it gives CASSRTSGRETQYF.

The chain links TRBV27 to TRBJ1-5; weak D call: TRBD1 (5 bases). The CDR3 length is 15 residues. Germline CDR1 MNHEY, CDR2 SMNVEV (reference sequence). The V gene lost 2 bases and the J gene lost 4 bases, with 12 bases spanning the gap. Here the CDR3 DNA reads TGTGCCAGCAGTTTAAGTGCAGGGTGGAATCAGCCCCAGCATTTT. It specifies CASSLSAGWNQPQHF.

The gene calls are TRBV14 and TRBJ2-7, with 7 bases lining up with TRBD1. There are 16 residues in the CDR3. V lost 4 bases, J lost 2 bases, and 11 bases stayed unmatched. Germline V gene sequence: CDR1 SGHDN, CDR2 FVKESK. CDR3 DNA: TGTGCCAGCAGCCTAGACGACCGGGACAGCACCTACGAGCAGTACTTC. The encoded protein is CASSLDDRDSTYEQYF.

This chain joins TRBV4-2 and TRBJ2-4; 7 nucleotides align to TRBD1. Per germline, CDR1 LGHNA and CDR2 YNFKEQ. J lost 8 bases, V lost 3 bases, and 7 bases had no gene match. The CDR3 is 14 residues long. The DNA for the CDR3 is TGTGCCAGCAGCCACAGACAGGGTGGGGACATTCAGTACTTC. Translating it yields CASSHRQGGDIQYF.

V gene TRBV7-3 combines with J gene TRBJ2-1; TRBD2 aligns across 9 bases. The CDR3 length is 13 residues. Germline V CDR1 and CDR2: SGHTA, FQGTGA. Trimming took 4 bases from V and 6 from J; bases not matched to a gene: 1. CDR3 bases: TGTGCCAGCAGCTGGCGGGGGGGCAATGAGCAGTTCTTC. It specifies CASSWRGGNEQFF.

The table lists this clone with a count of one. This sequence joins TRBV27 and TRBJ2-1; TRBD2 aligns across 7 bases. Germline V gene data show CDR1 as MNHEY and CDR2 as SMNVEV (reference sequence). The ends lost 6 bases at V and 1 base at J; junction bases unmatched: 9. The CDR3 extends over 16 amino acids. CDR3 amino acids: CASSWDYLSSYNEQFF. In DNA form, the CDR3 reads TGTGCCAGCAGCTGGGACTACTTGTCTTCCTACAATGAGCAGTTCTTC.

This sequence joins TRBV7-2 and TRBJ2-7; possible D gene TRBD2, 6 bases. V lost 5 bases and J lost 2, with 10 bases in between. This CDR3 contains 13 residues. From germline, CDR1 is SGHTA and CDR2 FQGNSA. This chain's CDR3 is CASSVSGAYEQYF. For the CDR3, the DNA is TGTGCCAGCAGCGTTTCGGGGGCCTACGAGCAGTACTTC.

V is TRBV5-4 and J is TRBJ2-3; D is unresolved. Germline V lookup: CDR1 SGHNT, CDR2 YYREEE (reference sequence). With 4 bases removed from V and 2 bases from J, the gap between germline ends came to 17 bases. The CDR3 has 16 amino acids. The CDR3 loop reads CASSRPDSRTTDTQYF. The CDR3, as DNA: TGTGCCAGCAGCCGGCCCGATAGCCGAACCACAGATACGCAGTATTTT.

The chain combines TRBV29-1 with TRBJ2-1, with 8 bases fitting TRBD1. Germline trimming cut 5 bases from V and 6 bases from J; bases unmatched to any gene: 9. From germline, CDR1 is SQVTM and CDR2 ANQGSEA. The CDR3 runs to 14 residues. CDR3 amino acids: CSVCYQGQGNEQFF. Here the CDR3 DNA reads TGCAGCGTTTGCTATCAAGGACAGGGCAATGAGCAGTTCTTC.

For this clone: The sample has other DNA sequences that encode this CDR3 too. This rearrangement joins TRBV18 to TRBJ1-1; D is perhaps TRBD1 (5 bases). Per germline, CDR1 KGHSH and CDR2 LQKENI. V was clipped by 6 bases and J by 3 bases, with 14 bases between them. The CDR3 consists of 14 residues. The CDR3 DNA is TGTGCCAGCTCTCCTCCCCCGGGGGACACTGAAGCTTTCTTT. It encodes CASSPPPGDTEAFF.

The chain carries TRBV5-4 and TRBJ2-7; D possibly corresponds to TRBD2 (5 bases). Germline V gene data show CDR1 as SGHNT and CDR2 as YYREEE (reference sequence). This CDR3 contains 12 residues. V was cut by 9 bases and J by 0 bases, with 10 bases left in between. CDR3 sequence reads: CATGITSYEQYF. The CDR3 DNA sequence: TGTGCCACCGGGATAACCTCCTACGAGCAGTACTTC.

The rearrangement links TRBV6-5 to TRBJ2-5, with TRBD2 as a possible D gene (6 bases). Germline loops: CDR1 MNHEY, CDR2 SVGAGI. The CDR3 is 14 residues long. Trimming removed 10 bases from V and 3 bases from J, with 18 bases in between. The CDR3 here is CATIPGLQKETQYF. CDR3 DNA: TGTGCCACCATCCCGGGACTGCAAAAAGAGACCCAGTACTTC.

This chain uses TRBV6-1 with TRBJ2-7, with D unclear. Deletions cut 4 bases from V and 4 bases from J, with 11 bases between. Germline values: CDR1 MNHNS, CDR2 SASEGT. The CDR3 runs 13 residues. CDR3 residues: CASSVGPYYEQYF. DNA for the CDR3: TGTGCCAGCAGTGTTGGGCCGTATTACGAGCAGTACTTC.

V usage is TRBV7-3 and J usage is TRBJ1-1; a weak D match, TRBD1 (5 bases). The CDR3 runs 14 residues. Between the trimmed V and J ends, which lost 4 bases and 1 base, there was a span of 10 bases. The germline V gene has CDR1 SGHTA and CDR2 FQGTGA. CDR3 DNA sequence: TGTGCCAGCAGCTCCTTGACAGCGAACACTGAAGCTTTCTTT. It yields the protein CASSSLTANTEAFF.

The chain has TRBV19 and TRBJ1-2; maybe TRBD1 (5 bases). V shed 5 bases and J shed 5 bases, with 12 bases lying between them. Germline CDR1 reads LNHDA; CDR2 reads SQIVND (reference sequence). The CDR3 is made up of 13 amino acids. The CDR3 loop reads CASSGGVGYGYTF. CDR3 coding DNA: TGTGCCAGTAGTGGAGGGGTCGGTTATGGCTACACCTTC.